The present T cell receptor beta chain was sequenced within a study of blood T cell repertoires in COVID-19 (dated by TCRdb to about 2020). Background on the whole study: Samples covering the acute and convalescent phases of COVID-19 were provided by collaborators in the United States, Italy and Spain. The repertoires were released in a freely available public database meant as a resource for research on the immune response to SARS-CoV-2. Where available, HLA class I and class II types were obtained from metadata supplied by the sample provider rather than from assay-based typing. Sample metadata almost always included a de-identified subject ID, COVID-19 status, age in years and sex. Subjects who had been exposed to COVID-19, were actively infected with it, or had recovered from it provided the deeply sampled blood TCRbeta repertoires that made up the dataset. The samples were drawn from two sources: the first 160 participants of the ongoing ImmuneRACE study, and over 1,000 subjects contributed by 6 global collaborators. The prospective study material was composed of cDNA or gDNA derived from T cells, B-cell-depleted T cells, or PBMCs.

In Seattle, one collaborating source enrolled patients while the infection was active and tracked those patients longitudinally over the course of disease. The collaborating institutions used their own protocols to collect whole blood in K2EDTA tubes. Collaborator samples were shipped for TCRbeta analysis as frozen whole blood, isolated PBMCs, or DNA extracted from either sample type. The immunoSEQ Assay, a bias-controlled multiplex PCR, was used to amplify TCRbeta CDR3 regions from genomic DNA. For the original study's pipeline: Within the assay, amplification of reference gene primers was used to estimate how many nucleated cells each sample contained. Sequence reads were collapsed and filtered to measure the absolute abundance of every unique TCRbeta CDR3 rearrangement. Productive Simpson clonality was computed per sample as the square root of Simpson's diversity index over productive rearrangements. Sourced from immuneACCESS, this table was stored by TCRdb with only in-frame sequences that have V and J called. A share of the clones is absent; for the studies checked, an unresolved V gene accounts for under half, and the remainder has no known explanation. For V, J and clone size, that table is used; D and trimming come from the DNA. The sample has a few hundred thousand clones on record, around 90% of them singletons. The top ten hold around 0.97% of the sample.

Results and caveats for the whole study, not just this receptor: How much clinical and demographic metadata was included differed by source and by participant, and the metadata was provided uncurated.

V gives up 2 bases and J gives up 1 base, and the segment between their germline ends measures 17 bases. The germline V gene encodes CDR1 LGHDT and CDR2 YNNKEL (reference sequence). Inclusive of the bounding cysteine and phenylalanine, the CDR3 is 17 residues long. The DNA shown is the 51-base CDR3, in frame from base 1. On this clone itself: What antigen it recognizes has not been identified. The record has no base qualities; no much larger clone is one base away.

The chain is made from TRBV3-1 (or the pseudogene TRBV3-2) and TRBJ1-1; no D gene can be assigned with confidence. Sequences were obtained from peripheral blood. The TCR originated in a woman in her forties with COVID-19, enrolled during active disease. The sequenced DNA: TGTGCCAGCAGCCAATTTTTAGTGCGGCAGTCGAACACTGAAGCTTTCTTT. It translates as CASSQFLVRQSNTEAFF.